Listed here are 25 T cell receptor beta chains from one sample, sequenced in a study of CD4 T cells in relation to SARS-CoV-2 and coronaviruses. The unexposed donors gave CD4+ T cells in about 2011-2019, prior to COVID-19. Isolation of CD4+ T cells took place after 10 days in culture. No antigens are known for them. Some clones are missing from TCRdb's copy, which holds only in-frame ones; the method was immunoSEQ multiplex PCR. This sample has about 27,000 clones, with around 80% found just once. Source material: CD4+ T cells from PBMCs, cultured in vitro. These receptors came from a human donor in good health.

This sequence joins TRBV3-1 (or the pseudogene TRBV3-2) and TRBJ2-1; possibly TRBD1 or TRBD2 for D (5 bases each). This CDR3 has 15 residues. Trimming removed 2 bases at V and 9 bases at J, with 17 bases between. Germline V gene data show CDR1 as LGHDT and CDR2 as YNNKEL (reference sequence). As DNA, the CDR3 is TGTGCCAGCAGCCAAACCCCTGCCAGAGGGGTTGAGCAGTTCTTC. Protein sequence: CASSQTPARGVEQFF.

V gene TRBV10-3 combines with J gene TRBJ1-2, with 9 positions matching TRBD1. V gave up 2 bases and J gave up 2 bases; unmatched junction bases: 0. The CDR3 loop spans 14 amino acids. The V gene's germline CDR1 is ENHRY and CDR2 SYGVKD. The CDR3 nucleotides are TGTGCCATCAGTGAGGGACAGGGGAACTATGGCTACACCTTC. It codes for CAISEGQGNYGYTF.

This clone was picked up a small number of times. This chain connects TRBV18 to TRBJ2-1; 10 bases map to TRBD2. The CDR3 contains 19 residues. Trimming cost V 3 bases and J 5 bases; bases outside gene matches: 16. The germline V gene has CDR1 KGHSH and CDR2 LQKENI. The chain's CDR3 is CASSPQEASGSFGDNEQFF. CDR3 nucleotide sequence: TGTGCCAGCTCACCCCAGGAGGCTAGCGGGAGCTTTGGGGACAATGAGCAGTTCTTC.

The V gene is TRBV11-3, the J gene TRBJ2-1, with a possible D match to TRBD2 (5 bases). The CDR3 is 13 amino acids. Germline V gives CDR1 SGHNT, CDR2 YENEEA. V shed 5 bases and J shed 4 bases, with 9 bases lying between them. CDR3 nucleotide sequence: TGTGCCAGCAGCCCAACGGGGTACAATGAGCAGTTCTTC. Translated: CASSPTGYNEQFF.

V is TRBV6-5 and J is TRBJ2-7; possible D gene TRBD2, 6 bases. Deletions cut 0 bases from V and 3 bases from J, with 12 bases between. The CDR3 covers 15 residues. Germline loops: CDR1 MNHEY, CDR2 SVGAGI. This CDR3 is CASSYSGGRGYEQYF. For the CDR3, the DNA is TGTGCCAGCAGTTACTCCGGGGGTAGGGGCTACGAGCAGTACTTC.

The chain is built from TRBV7-2 and TRBJ2-2; no definite D call. Trimming cost V 5 bases and J 8 bases, with 9 bases left between them. The CDR3 covers 12 residues. In germline, CDR1 is SGHTA, CDR2 FQGNSA. The CDR3 loop reads CASSRLRGELFF. DNA of the CDR3: TGTGCCAGCAGCAGGCTAAGGGGGGAGCTGTTTTTT.

This chain connects TRBV13 to TRBJ2-3; D is possibly TRBD2 (6 bases). V lost 3 bases to trimming and J lost 6 bases, with 13 bases between them. This CDR3 has 14 residues. Germline V gene sequence: CDR1 PRHDT, CDR2 FYEKMQ (reference sequence). The DNA of the CDR3 is TGTGCCAGCAGCTTTAGCGGCTCGGGGGATACGCAGTATTTT. Its protein is CASSFSGSGDTQYF.

The count of this clone is one. This chain connects TRBV30 to TRBJ2-3; the D is unclear. Trimming left V 1 base short and J 2 bases short, with 4 bases between. The CDR3 has 12 amino acids. The germline V gene has CDR1 GTSNPN and CDR2 SVGIG (reference sequence). CDR3 in DNA: TGTGCCTGGAGTGCCAACACAGATACGCAGTATTTT. It codes for CAWSANTDTQYF. Combining the CDR3 with reference TRBV30 and TRBJ2-3 gives the whole variable domain SQTIHQWPATLVQPVGSPLSLECTVEGTSNPNLYWYRQAAGRGLQLLFYSVGIGQISSEVPQNLSASRPQDRQFILSSKKLLLSDSGFYLCAWSANTDTQYFGPGTRLTVL.

The rearrangement links TRBV5-1 to TRBJ1-1, with D possibly being TRBD1 (6 bases). The length of the CDR3 is 13 residues. With 4 bases removed from V and 4 bases from J, the gap between germline ends came to 11 bases. Germline V gene lookup returns CDR1 SGHRS and CDR2 YFSETQ. The CDR3 reads CASSQGGGTEAFF. The CDR3 DNA reads TGCGCCAGCAGCCAGGGAGGGGGCACTGAAGCTTTCTTT.

The rearrangement links TRBV7-2 to TRBJ2-5; D ambiguous. Trimming took 2 bases from V and 2 from J, leaving 6 bases between them. Germline V CDR1 and CDR2: SGHTA, FQGNSA. CDR3 length: 13 residues. The CDR3 sequence: CASSLQQQETQYF. Here the CDR3 DNA reads TGTGCCAGCAGCTTACAACAGCAAGAGACCCAGTACTTC.

This rearrangement joins TRBV30 to TRBJ2-7; D is tentatively TRBD1 or TRBD2 (5 bases each). This CDR3 is built from 13 residues. Germline V gives CDR1 GTSNPN, CDR2 SVGIG (reference sequence). Trimming cost V 7 bases and J 6 bases, with 19 bases left between them. The DNA for the CDR3 is TGTGCCTTGGCCGGGCAGGGAGAGGGCGAGCAGTACTTC. Translating it yields CALAGQGEGEQYF.

The J gene is TRBJ2-7, the V gene TRBV12-2. TRBV12-2 is described as a pseudogene. This CDR3 is 15 amino acids long. The CDR3 is CASRLVYRRAYEQYF. For the CDR3, the DNA is TGTGCAAGTCGCTTAGTATACAGAAGGGCCTACGAGCAGTACTTC.

The chain has TRBV18 and TRBJ2-7, with D maybe TRBD2 (5 bases). The V end was cut by 3 bases, the J end by 0 bases, with 9 bases between. This CDR3 is 14 amino acids long. CDR1 is KGHSH and CDR2 is LQKENI in the germline V gene. CDR3: CASSPKRSSYEQYF. Written as DNA, the CDR3 is TGTGCCAGCTCACCCAAGCGGAGCTCCTACGAGCAGTACTTC.

The rearrangement uses TRBV28 and TRBJ1-2; D ambiguous. The CDR3 has 14 amino acids. Trimming shortened V by 6 bases and J by 1 base, and 12 bases separated the two germline ends. Germline V gene sequence: CDR1 MDHEN, CDR2 SYDVKM. The CDR3 bases are TGTGCCAGCAGCACCGGGTTAGTTAACTATGGCTACACCTTC. This codes for CASSTGLVNYGYTF.

The V and J genes are TRBV28 and TRBJ2-3; tentative D call: TRBD1 (6 bases). Germline-derived CDR1 and CDR2 are MDHEN and SYDVKM. The CDR3 contains 15 residues. The V gene lost 5 bases and the J gene lost 8 bases, with 20 bases spanning the gap. The CDR3 region is CASSRQDFNRATQYF. The DNA for the CDR3 is TGTGCCAGCAGTCGACAGGATTTCAACCGGGCTACGCAGTATTTT.

This clone was detected only a few times. The chain combines TRBV18 with TRBJ2-7, with 10 nucleotides matching TRBD2. The CDR3 extends over 14 amino acids. J gave up 3 bases and V 5 bases, and 4 bases lay outside the gene matches. Germline values: CDR1 KGHSH, CDR2 LQKENI. The CDR3 bases are TGTGCCAGCTCAGTTAGCGGGGGGAACTACGAGCAGTACTTC. This codes for CASSVSGGNYEQYF.

The CDR3 region has the DNA TGTGCCAGCAGCCCGTCCCCCTCTCGAACAGGGCCGGAGGGCTACACCTTC. This codes for CASSPSPSRTGPEGYTF. This rearrangement joins TRBV7-2 to TRBJ1-2, with D perhaps TRBD1 (6 bases). Germline CDR1 reads SGHTA; CDR2 reads FQGNSA. This CDR3 is 17 amino acids long. V was pared by 5 bases and J by 8 bases, with 27 bases between.

The rearrangement links TRBV6-2 or TRBV6-3 to TRBJ2-7, with 13 bases fitting TRBD2. This CDR3 comprises 15 residues. The germline CDR1 and CDR2 sequences are MNHEY and SVGEGT. V trimming: 5 bases; J trimming: 2 bases; junction bases outside the gene matches: 3. CDR3 DNA: TGTGCCAGCAGTCCAACTAGCGGGAGGGCCTACGAGCAGTACTTC. Its protein product is CASSPTSGRAYEQYF.

The chain combines TRBV6-5 with TRBJ2-7; maybe TRBD2 (5 bases). This CDR3 is 14 amino acids long. The ends were cut back, 2 bases at V and 0 bases at J, with 8 bases in the middle. Germline assignment: CDR1 MNHEY and CDR2 SVGAGI. The CDR3 is CASSYERISYEQYF. CDR3 coding DNA: TGTGCCAGCAGTTACGAGCGGATCTCCTACGAGCAGTACTTC.

The rearrangement links TRBV20-1 to TRBJ2-3; D is undetermined. V was shortened by 6 bases and J by 3 bases, with 19 bases between the two germline ends. Germline V gene data show CDR1 as DFQATT and CDR2 as SNEGSKA (reference sequence). The CDR3 is 15 amino acids. The CDR3 spells CSASPHFKATDTQYF. For the CDR3, the DNA is TGCAGTGCCAGTCCCCATTTTAAAGCGACAGATACGCAGTATTTT.

The table lists this clone with a few counts. This rearrangement joins TRBV29-1 to TRBJ2-7, with D hard to call. The V gene lost 0 bases and the J gene lost 2 bases, with 8 bases spanning the gap. The CDR3 runs 13 residues. The germline CDR1 and CDR2 sequences are SQVTM and ANQGSEA. The CDR3 DNA follows: TGCAGCGTTGAAGAAGGTACTACCTACGAGCAGTACTTC. This gives the protein CSVEEGTTYEQYF.

Only one count was recorded for this clone. The V call is TRBV11-2, the J call TRBJ2-7; tentative D call: TRBD2 (6 bases). V was shortened by 3 bases and J by 1 base, with 10 bases between the two germline ends. This CDR3 is 14 amino acids long. From germline, CDR1 is SGHAT and CDR2 FQNNGV. CDR3: CASSLYRESYEQYF. DNA for the CDR3: TGTGCCAGCAGCTTGTATCGGGAGTCCTACGAGCAGTACTTC.

The chain joins TRBV24-1 to TRBJ2-5; TRBD1 aligns across 8 bases. There are 13 residues in the CDR3. Germline CDR1 is KGHDR and CDR2 is SFDVKD. V trimming: 2 bases; J trimming: 5 bases; junction bases outside the gene matches: 0. The CDR3 protein is CATSDWTGETQYF. The CDR3 DNA reads as TGTGCCACCAGTGATTGGACAGGGGAGACCCAGTACTTC.

This clone appeared a few times. V is TRBV27 and J is TRBJ1-1; D is uncertain. V shed 5 bases and J shed 5 bases, with 12 bases lying between them. The germline CDR1 and CDR2 sequences are MNHEY and SMNVEV (reference sequence). This CDR3 has 13 residues. The CDR3 here is CASSPRGRTEAFF. The CDR3 DNA follows: TGTGCCAGCAGTCCCCGAGGTAGGACTGAAGCTTTCTTT.

The V call is TRBV7-2, the J call TRBJ2-3; TRBD2 matches 8 bases. Trimming at V came to 1 base and at J to 4 bases, leaving 7 bases not matched to a gene. The CDR3 covers 16 residues. Germline loops: CDR1 SGHTA, CDR2 FQGNSA. The CDR3 loop reads CASSLGPAGVSDTQYF. In DNA, the CDR3 is TGTGCCAGCAGCTTAGGGCCAGCGGGGGTCTCAGATACGCAGTATTTT.